This TCR beta chain is drawn from a study of blood T cell repertoires in COVID-19. Study-wide context: Whether acute or convalescent, the COVID-19 samples came from the United States, Italy and Spain. Nucleic acid was either cDNA or gDNA, and it came from T cells, B-cell-depleted T cells, or PBMCs.

Germline CDR1 LNHDA, CDR2 SQIVND (reference sequence). Trimming stripped 9 bases from V and 7 bases from J, with 22 bases between. The CDR3 runs 14 residues. Original data processing: Researchers report that nucleated cell counts were estimated from reference gene primer amplification. The table came from immunoSEQ multiplex PCR; TCRdb's copy has only in-frame clones and leaves some out. V, J and clone size derive from that table, while D and trimming were established from the DNA sequence. The sample has about 320,000 clones, over 75% seen once. V and J are TRBV19 and TRBJ2-7, with a possible D match to TRBD2 (5 bases). The sequencing sample was made of peripheral blood. The sequence came from a human donor in a cohort sampled during active COVID-19. CDR3 nucleotides: TGTGCCAGCCAGGCCCAGGTCTGGTCGGGGGAGCAGTACTTC. The encoded protein is CASQAQVWSGEQYF.